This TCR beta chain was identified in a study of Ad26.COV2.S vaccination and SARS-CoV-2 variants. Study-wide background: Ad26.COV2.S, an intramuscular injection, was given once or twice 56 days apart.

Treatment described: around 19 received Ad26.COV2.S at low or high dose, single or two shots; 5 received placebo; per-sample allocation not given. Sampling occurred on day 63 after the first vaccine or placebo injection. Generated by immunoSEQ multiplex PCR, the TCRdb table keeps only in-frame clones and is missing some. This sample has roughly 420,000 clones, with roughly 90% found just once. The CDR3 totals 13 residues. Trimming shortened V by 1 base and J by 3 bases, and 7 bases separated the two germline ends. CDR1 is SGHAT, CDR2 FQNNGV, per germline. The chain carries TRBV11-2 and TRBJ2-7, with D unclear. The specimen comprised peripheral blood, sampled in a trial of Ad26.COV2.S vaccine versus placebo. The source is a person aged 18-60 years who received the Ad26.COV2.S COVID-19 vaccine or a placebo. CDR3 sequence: CASSLVYGYEQYF. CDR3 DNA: TGTGCCAGCAGCTTAGTGTACGGCTACGAGCAGTACTTC.